This TCR beta chain was sequenced during a study of blood T cell repertoires in COVID-19. Study in general: In each case, the material was cDNA or gDNA derived from T cells, B-cell-depleted T cells, or PBMCs.

Original analysis: Reference gene primer amplification gave nucleated cell count estimates. Generated by immunoSEQ multiplex PCR, the TCRdb table keeps only in-frame clones and is missing some. V, J and clone size are taken as reported in that table, and D and trimming were inferred from the DNA itself. Of 350,000 to 400,000 clones listed, 88% were seen once; the top ten hold roughly 1.2%. Participants, about 18 to 90 years old, spanned fewer than 25 US areas. In Cohort 3, a recovered donor had either two negative PCRs, clearance, or symptom resolution. V was pared by 2 bases and J by 5 bases, with 12 bases between. Germline CDR1 is SGHVS and CDR2 is FNYEAQ. The CDR3 runs to 15 residues.

The specimen sequenced was PBMCs or T cells enriched from blood (not recorded which). The chain carries TRBV7-6 and TRBJ1-4; D is uncertain. This clonotype originated in a woman aged 18 to 35 who had recovered from COVID-19. CDR3 DNA: TGTGCCAGCAGCTTATCGGCCGGACTGAATGAAAAACTGTTTTTT. This gives the protein CASSLSAGLNEKLFF.